The entry below describes one T cell receptor (beta chain). Antigen specificity is unknown. A read error may be the cause here, since a much bigger clone is one base away. The data stem from a study of T cells in Graves' hyperthyroidism and ophthalmopathy. General study points: Ophthalmopathy was distinguished from stable hyperthyroidism by 13 V-J signatures. Blood samples included most of the expanded thyroid clonotypes exceeding 0.001.

RNA transcripts gave rise to amplified TCR beta CDR3 regions. A first-round RT-PCR of the TCR CDR3 used the HTBI primer set. TCRdb ran MiXCR on the multiplex PCR reads and lists one entry per CDR3 protein. The sample records about 640,000 distinct CDR3 sequences, 20% being singletons. Disease duration was under 3 months in the ophthalmopathy patients, who also had a Clinical Activity Score of at least 3 and a NOSPECS grade of at least 4. The CDR3 extends over 14 amino acids. The V gene end was trimmed by 2 bases and the J gene end by 6 bases; junction bases not matched to a gene: 7. The germline V gene encodes CDR1 SGHVS and CDR2 FQNEAQ.

The material sequenced was blood. J is TRBJ2-7 and V is TRBV7-8; the match to TRBD1 covers 7 bases. This receptor was obtained from a man in his thirties or forties with Graves' ophthalmopathy. DNA of the CDR3: TGTGCCAGCAGCTTACTACAGGGGACCTGCGAGCAGTACTTC. This translates into CASSLLQGTCEQYF.